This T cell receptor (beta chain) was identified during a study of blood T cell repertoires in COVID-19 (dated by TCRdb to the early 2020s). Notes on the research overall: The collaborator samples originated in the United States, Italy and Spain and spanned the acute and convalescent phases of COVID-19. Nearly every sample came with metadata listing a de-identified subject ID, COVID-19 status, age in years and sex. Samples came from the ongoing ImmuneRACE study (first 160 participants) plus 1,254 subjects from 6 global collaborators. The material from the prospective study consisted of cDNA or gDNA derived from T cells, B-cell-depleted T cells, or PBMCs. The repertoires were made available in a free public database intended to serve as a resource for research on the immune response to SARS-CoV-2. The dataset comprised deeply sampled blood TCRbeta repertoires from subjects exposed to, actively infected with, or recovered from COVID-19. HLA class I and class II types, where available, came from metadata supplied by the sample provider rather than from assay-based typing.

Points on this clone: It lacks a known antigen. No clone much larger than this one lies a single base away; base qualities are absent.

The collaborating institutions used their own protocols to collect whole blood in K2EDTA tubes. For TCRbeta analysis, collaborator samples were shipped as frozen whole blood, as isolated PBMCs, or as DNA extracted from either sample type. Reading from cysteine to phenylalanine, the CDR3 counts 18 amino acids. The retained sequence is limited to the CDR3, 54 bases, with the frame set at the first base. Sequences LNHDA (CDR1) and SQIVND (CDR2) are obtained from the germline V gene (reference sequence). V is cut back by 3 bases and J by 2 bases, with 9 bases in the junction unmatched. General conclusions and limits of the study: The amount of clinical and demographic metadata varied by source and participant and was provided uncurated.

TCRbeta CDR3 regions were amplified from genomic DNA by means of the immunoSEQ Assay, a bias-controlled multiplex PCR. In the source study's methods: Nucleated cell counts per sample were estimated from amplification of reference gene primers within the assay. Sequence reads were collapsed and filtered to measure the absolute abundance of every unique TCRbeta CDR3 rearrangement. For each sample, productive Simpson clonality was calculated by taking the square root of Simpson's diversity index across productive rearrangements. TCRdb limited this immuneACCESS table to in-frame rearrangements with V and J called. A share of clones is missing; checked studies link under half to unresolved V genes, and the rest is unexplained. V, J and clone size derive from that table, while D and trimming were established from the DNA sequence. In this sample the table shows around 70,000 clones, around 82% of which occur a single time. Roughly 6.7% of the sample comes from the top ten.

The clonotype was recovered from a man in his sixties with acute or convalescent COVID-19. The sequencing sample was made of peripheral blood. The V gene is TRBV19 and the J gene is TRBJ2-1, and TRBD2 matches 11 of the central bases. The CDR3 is CASSMFSGGAGTYNEQFF. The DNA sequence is TGTGCCAGTAGTATGTTTAGCGGGGGGGCCGGGACCTACAATGAGCAGTTCTTC.